These 22 T cell receptor beta chains were all obtained from the same sample, sequenced in a study of blood T cell repertoires in COVID-19. Only in-frame clones appear in the TCRdb table, and some are missing; sequencing was by immunoSEQ multiplex PCR. The repertoire holds hundreds of thousands of clones, with approximately 90% as singletons. The sequencing sample was made of peripheral blood. Receptors originate from a young woman with acute or convalescent COVID-19.

The V gene is TRBV5-1, the J gene TRBJ2-2, with D perhaps matching TRBD2 (6 bases). Trimming stripped 0 bases from V and 8 bases from J, with 20 bases between. Germline assignment: CDR1 SGHRS and CDR2 YFSETQ. The length of the CDR3 is 17 residues. Here the CDR3 DNA reads TGCGCCAGCAGCTTGGCGGTCTTTAGTCCGGGGGAAGGGGAGCTGTTTTTT. Amino acid sequence: CASSLAVFSPGEGELFF.

The J gene is TRBJ2-3, the V gene TRBV6-2 or TRBV6-3; 10 bases align to TRBD2. Trimming removed 5 bases from V and 2 bases from J; junction bases left unmatched: 10. Germline V gene sequence: CDR1 MNHEY, CDR2 SVGEGT. CDR3 length equals 17 residues. The CDR3, as DNA: TGTGCCAGCAGTCCCCACCTTAGCGGGGGGATCACAGATACGCAGTATTTT. Translation: CASSPHLSGGITDTQYF.

The chain recombines TRBV19 with TRBJ2-2, with 8 bases identical to TRBD1. The CDR3 covers 16 residues. CDR1 is LNHDA, CDR2 SQIVND, per germline (reference sequence). The trim removed 4 bases at V and 6 bases at J, leaving 10 bases unmatched. CDR3 in amino acids: CASSTTGVFVPGELFF. CDR3 bases: TGTGCCAGTAGTACGACAGGGGTTTTTGTTCCCGGGGAGCTGTTTTTT. Supplemented by reference TRBV19 and TRBJ2-2, the full variable domain reads DGGITQSPKYLFRKEGQNVTLSCEQNLNHDAMYWYRQDPGQGLRLIYYSQIVNDFQKGDIAEGYSVSREKKESFPLTVTSAQKNPTAFYLCASSTTGVFVPGELFFGEGSRLTVL.

The chain couples TRBV30 to TRBJ1-3, with a possible D match to TRBD1 (6 bases). V was trimmed by 5 bases and J by 0 bases, leaving 17 bases between them. CDR3 length: 16 residues. Germline V gene sequence: CDR1 GTSNPN, CDR2 SVGIG (reference sequence). The DNA for the CDR3 is TGTGCCTGGTCTAGGGGGGGGCCCCTCTCTGGAAACACCATATATTTT. It specifies CAWSRGGPLSGNTIYF.

The V call is TRBV4-1, the J call TRBJ1-2; D remains ambiguous. V was pared by 1 base and J by 4 bases, with 10 bases between. This CDR3 spans 14 amino acids. In germline, CDR1 is MGHRA, CDR2 YSYEKL. This chain's CDR3 is CASSQGTRVYGYTF. In DNA form, the CDR3 reads TGCGCCAGCAGCCAAGGGACGAGGGTCTATGGCTACACCTTC.

The chain couples TRBV6-5 to TRBJ2-1; perhaps TRBD1 as D (5 bases). The germline CDR1 and CDR2 sequences are MNHEY and SVGAGI. This CDR3 has 16 amino acids. The V and J ends lost 4 bases and 5 bases respectively, with 18 bases between them. The CDR3 DNA reads as TGTGCCAGCAGTTCGCTCGGACGGCCGGACAACAATGAGCAGTTCTTC. Its translation: CASSSLGRPDNNEQFF.

The chain employs TRBV4-2 and TRBJ1-2; D call uncertain. This CDR3 region has 13 residues. Trimming removed 4 bases from V and 5 bases from J, with 11 bases in between. Germline V gene lookup returns CDR1 LGHNA and CDR2 YNFKEQ. In DNA form, the CDR3 reads TGTGCCAGCAGCCCTACAGAGCCATATGGCTACACCTTC. It encodes CASSPTEPYGYTF.

The chain has TRBV27 and TRBJ2-7; D may be TRBD1 (5 bases). This CDR3 spans 12 amino acids. The germline V gene has CDR1 MNHEY and CDR2 SMNVEV (reference sequence). Trimming left V 6 bases short and J 1 base short, with 7 bases between. In DNA, the CDR3 is TGTGCCAGCAGCCCAGGGTCCTACGAGCAGTACTTC. Its translation is CASSPGSYEQYF.

Details on this clone: One end of the junction is discordant with germline, which a read error may explain. This rearrangement joins TRBV30 to TRBJ2-3; 9 bases line up with TRBD2. CDR3 length: 15 residues. CDR1 is GTSNPN and CDR2 is SVGIG in the germline V gene (reference sequence). CDR3 region: CAWSVGGGGTDTQYF. The DNA of the CDR3 is TGTGCCTGGAGTGTTGGCGGGGGGGGCACTGATACGCAGTATTTT.

The chain employs TRBV28 and TRBJ1-4; D is possibly TRBD1 (6 bases). CDR1 and CDR2 from the germline V gene are MDHEN and SYDVKM. The CDR3 covers 17 residues. V gave up 5 bases and J gave up 0 bases, with 16 bases separating them. The CDR3 bases are TGTGCCAGCAGTCTACCACGGCAGGGGACAACTAATGAAAAACTGTTTTTT. This sequence encodes CASSLPRQGTTNEKLFF.

The chain couples TRBV28 to TRBJ1-1; D call uncertain. In germline, CDR1 is MDHEN, CDR2 SYDVKM. The CDR3 loop spans 13 amino acids. V shed 4 bases and J shed 4 bases, with 10 bases lying between them. The CDR3 is CASSYLIVTEAFF. For the CDR3, the DNA is TGTGCCAGCAGTTACCTCATAGTCACTGAAGCTTTCTTT.

The CDR3 DNA follows: TGTGCCAGCAGTGAAGGAGAAGACGCCCCGGGTCGGTATGGCTACACCTTC. Its translation: CASSEGEDAPGRYGYTF. The J gene is TRBJ1-2, the V gene TRBV6-1, with D hard to call. Per the germline V gene, CDR1 is MNHNS and CDR2 is SASEGT. V lost 1 base to trimming and J lost 5 bases, with 20 bases between them. The CDR3 has 17 residues.

This chain uses TRBV19 with TRBJ2-1; D possibly corresponds to TRBD1 (6 bases). Germline CDR1 and CDR2: LNHDA and SQIVND (reference sequence). V was trimmed by 7 bases and J by 2 bases, leaving 6 bases between them. This CDR3 region has 12 residues. Here the CDR3 reads CASKGAYNEQFF. CDR3 DNA sequence: TGTGCCAGTAAGGGGGCCTACAATGAGCAGTTCTTC.

V gene TRBV6-1 combines with J gene TRBJ1-5, with 12 bases that match TRBD1. Per germline, CDR1 MNHNS and CDR2 SASEGT. The CDR3 totals 16 residues. The trim removed 0 bases at V and 6 bases at J, leaving 3 bases unmatched. CDR3 sequence: CASSEAGTGGFQPQHF. The CDR3 nucleotides are TGTGCCAGCAGTGAAGCCGGGACAGGGGGCTTTCAGCCCCAGCATTTT.

The chain joins TRBV6-5 to TRBJ2-7; a weak D match, TRBD2 (7 bases). The V and J ends lost 0 bases and 4 bases respectively, with 13 bases between them. The CDR3 loop spans 15 amino acids. In germline, CDR1 is MNHEY, CDR2 SVGAGI. For the CDR3, the DNA is TGTGCCAGCAGTTACTCCGGGGGGCCCGGATACGAGCAGTACTTC. Translation gives CASSYSGGPGYEQYF.

This chain connects TRBV5-6 to TRBJ1-3; D might be TRBD1 (6 bases). The CDR3 covers 15 residues. V dropped 2 bases and J dropped 0 bases, with 9 bases sitting between them. Germline CDR1 is SGHDT and CDR2 is YYEEEE. The CDR3 DNA reads as TGTGCCAGCAGCTTTTGGACAGCCTCTGGAAACACCATATATTTT. It translates to CASSFWTASGNTIYF.

This sequence joins TRBV4-1 and TRBJ1-2, with TRBD1 matching 10 bases. V shed 4 bases and J 8 bases; nucleotides not matched to a gene: 7. The CDR3 extends over 14 amino acids. Germline V gene data show CDR1 as MGHRA and CDR2 as YSYEKL. CDR3 DNA sequence: TGCGCCAGCAGCCTAGGGACAGGGGTCTTCGGCTACACCTTC. Translated, it gives CASSLGTGVFGYTF.

This clone showed up just a few times. The chain has TRBV6-4 and TRBJ1-1, with D unclear. V was pared by 3 bases and J by 4 bases, with 9 bases between. CDR1 and CDR2 from the germline V gene are MRHNA and SNTAGT. This CDR3 is 13 amino acids long. DNA for the CDR3: TGTGCCAGCAGTGAAGGCCCTAGCACTGAAGCTTTCTTT. It encodes CASSEGPSTEAFF.

The rearrangement uses TRBV10-2 and TRBJ1-2; D not certain. CDR3 length: 13 amino acids. Trimming pared 10 bases from V and 1 base from J, leaving 13 bases between. Per the germline V gene, CDR1 is WSHSY and CDR2 is SAAADI. The CDR3 region has the DNA TGCGCCACCTCGGACTCGATTAACTATGGCTACACCTTC. This translates into CATSDSINYGYTF.

V and J are TRBV28 and TRBJ2-7; D perhaps matches TRBD1 (5 bases). The V gene lost 8 bases and the J gene lost 2 bases, with 10 bases spanning the gap. The V gene's germline CDR1 is MDHEN and CDR2 SYDVKM. The CDR3 consists of 12 residues. This CDR3 reads CASGRTTYEQYF. CDR3 coding DNA: TGTGCCAGCGGGCGGACAACCTACGAGCAGTACTTC.

The V gene is TRBV3-1 (or the pseudogene TRBV3-2), the J gene TRBJ2-7, with D possibly being TRBD1 (5 bases). V dropped 4 bases and J dropped 4 bases, with 29 bases sitting between them. Germline V gene lookup returns CDR1 LGHDT and CDR2 YNNKEL (reference sequence). CDR3 length: 19 amino acids. Here the CDR3 DNA reads TGTGCCAGCAGCCCGAGCGCACCCTCCGACAGTGCTTTGGGATACGAGCAGTACTTC. Residues: CASSPSAPSDSALGYEQYF.

The V gene is TRBV5-4, the J gene TRBJ2-5, with TRBD1 as a possible D gene (5 bases). The germline V gene has CDR1 SGHNT and CDR2 YYREEE (reference sequence). The CDR3 extends over 15 amino acids. The V gene lost 0 bases and the J gene lost 5 bases, with 14 bases spanning the gap. The CDR3 DNA is TGTGCCAGCAGCTTGGGCAGGGCAGTGCACGAGACCCAGTACTTC. It yields the protein CASSLGRAVHETQYF. The variable domain in full, with the rest retrieved from reference TRBV5-4 and TRBJ2-5, is ETGVTQSPTHLIKTRGQQVTLRCSSQSGHNTVSWYQQALGQGPQFIFQYYREEENGRGNFPPRFSGLQFPNYSSELNVNALELDDSALYLCASSLGRAVHETQYFGPGTRLLVL.